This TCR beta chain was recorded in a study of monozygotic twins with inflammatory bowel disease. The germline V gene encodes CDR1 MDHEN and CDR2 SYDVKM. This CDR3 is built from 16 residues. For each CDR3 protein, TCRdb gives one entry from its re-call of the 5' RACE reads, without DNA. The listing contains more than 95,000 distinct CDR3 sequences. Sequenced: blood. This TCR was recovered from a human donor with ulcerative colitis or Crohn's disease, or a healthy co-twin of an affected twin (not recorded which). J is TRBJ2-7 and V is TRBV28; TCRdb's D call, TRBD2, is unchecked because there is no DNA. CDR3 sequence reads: CASDSGRADSLYEQYF.